Below, one T cell receptor (beta chain) is given with its context. Its antigen is still unknown. These data belong to a study of T cells in tumors after PD-1 blockade. About the research overall: A subset received ongoing vismodegib 150 mg daily alongside anti-PD-1 therapy.

The study, taken as a whole, reports: Clonal replacement was seen across treatment, not between pre-treatment samples.

The method was immunoSEQ multiplex PCR; TCRdb's version includes in-frame clones alone and lacks a portion of them. The sample has 7,500 to 9,500 clones, around two thirds seen once. CDR3 length equals 12 residues. The V end lost 1 base, the J end lost 6 bases, and 4 bases lay between the germline ends. The sequence was collected from a human donor with basal cell carcinoma. The V gene is TRBV12-3 or TRBV12-4, the J gene TRBJ1-5; D unresolved. Material: tumor tissue, obtained after anti-PD-1 treatment. CDR3 region: CASSLGPQPQHF. CDR3 coding DNA: TGTGCCAGCAGTTTAGGTCCTCAGCCCCAGCATTTT.